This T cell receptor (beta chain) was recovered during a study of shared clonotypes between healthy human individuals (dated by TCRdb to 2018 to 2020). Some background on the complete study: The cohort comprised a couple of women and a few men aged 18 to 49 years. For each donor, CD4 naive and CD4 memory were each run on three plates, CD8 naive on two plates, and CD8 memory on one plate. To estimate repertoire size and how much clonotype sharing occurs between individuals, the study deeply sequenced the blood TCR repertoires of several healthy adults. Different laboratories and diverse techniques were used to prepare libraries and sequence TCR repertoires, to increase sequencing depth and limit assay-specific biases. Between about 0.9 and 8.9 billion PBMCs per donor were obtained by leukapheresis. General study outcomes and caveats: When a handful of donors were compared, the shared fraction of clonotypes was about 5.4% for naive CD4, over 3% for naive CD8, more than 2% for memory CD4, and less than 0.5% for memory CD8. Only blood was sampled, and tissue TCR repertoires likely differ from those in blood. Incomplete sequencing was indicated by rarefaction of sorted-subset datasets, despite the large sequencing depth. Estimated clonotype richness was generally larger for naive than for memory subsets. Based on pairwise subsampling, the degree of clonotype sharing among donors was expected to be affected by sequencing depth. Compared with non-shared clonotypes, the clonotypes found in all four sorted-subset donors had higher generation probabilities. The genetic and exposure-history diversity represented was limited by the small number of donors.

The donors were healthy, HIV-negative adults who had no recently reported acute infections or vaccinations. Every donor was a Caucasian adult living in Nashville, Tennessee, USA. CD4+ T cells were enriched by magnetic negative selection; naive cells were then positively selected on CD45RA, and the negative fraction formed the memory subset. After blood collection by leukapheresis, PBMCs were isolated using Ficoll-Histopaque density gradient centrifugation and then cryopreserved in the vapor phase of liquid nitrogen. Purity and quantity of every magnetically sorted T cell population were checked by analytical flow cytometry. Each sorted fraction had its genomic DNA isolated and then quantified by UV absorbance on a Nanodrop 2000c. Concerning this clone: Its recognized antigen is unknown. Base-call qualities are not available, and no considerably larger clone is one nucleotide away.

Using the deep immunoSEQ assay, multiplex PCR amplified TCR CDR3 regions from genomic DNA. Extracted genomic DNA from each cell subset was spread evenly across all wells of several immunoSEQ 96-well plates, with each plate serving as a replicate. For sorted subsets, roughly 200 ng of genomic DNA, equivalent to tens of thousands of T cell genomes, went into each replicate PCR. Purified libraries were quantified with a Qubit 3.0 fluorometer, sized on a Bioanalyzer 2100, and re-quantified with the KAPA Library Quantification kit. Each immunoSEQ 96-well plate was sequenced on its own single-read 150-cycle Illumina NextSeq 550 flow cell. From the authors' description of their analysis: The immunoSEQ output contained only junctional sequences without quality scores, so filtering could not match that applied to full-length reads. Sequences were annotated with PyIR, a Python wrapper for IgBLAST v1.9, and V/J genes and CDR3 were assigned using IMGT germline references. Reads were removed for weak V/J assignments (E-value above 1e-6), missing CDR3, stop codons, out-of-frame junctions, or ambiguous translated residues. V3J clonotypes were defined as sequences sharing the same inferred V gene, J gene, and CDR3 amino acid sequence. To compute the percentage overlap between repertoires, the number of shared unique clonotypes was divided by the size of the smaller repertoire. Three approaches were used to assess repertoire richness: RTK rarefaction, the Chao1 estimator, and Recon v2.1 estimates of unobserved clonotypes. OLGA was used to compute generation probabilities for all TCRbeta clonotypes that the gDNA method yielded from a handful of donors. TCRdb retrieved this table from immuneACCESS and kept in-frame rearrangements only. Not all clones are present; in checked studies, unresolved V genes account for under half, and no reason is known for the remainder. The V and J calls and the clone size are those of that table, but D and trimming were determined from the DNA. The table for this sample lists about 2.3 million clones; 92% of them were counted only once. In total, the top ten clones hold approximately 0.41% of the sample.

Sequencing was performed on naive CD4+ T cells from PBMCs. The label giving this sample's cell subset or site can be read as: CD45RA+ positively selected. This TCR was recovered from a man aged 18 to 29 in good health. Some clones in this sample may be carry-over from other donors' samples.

The encoded CDR3 is CSAPVYGYTF. Read as DNA, the sequence is TGCAGTGCTCCAGTCTATGGCTACACCTTC. The V gene is TRBV20-1 and the J gene is TRBJ1-2, with no confident D gene call. CDR1 and CDR2 (DFQATT, SNEGSKA) derive from the germline V gene (reference sequence). The CDR3 starts with the cysteine, ends with the phenylalanine, and has 10 residues. Only the CDR3 portion is preserved as DNA: 30 bases, with reading frame beginning at the first base. Relative to germline, V is 5 bases shorter and J is 4 bases shorter, with 5 bases between their ends.